Listed below are T cell receptor beta chains from one sample, sequenced in a study of cytomegalovirus exposure and HLA in healthy donors. The method was immunoSEQ multiplex PCR; TCRdb's version includes in-frame clones alone and lacks a portion of them. This table has some 120,000 clones, over 65% appearing once. Sequencing was done on a sample of PBMCs. These receptors originate from a woman aged 40 to 50 in good health and CMV-seronegative. Each CDR3 is given with its conserved first and last residue. The D gene is left open where the match is weak. Expanded clones are given a class, and other clones once, few, many or no size at all.

J	V	D	size	CDR3	DNA
TRBJ2-4	TRBV4-1	TRBD2	.	CASRPTTSGISKNIQYF	TGCGCCAGCAGGCCTACCACTAGCGGGATATCCAAAAACATTCAGTACTTC
TRBJ2-1	TRBV7-9	.	.	CASSLASRNNEQFF	TGTGCCAGCAGCTTAGCTAGCAGAAACAATGAGCAGTTCTTC
TRBJ2-3	TRBV28	TRBD2	.	CASGTSGGTDTQYF	TGTGCCAGCGGTACTAGCGGGGGCACAGATACGCAGTATTTT
TRBJ2-7	TRBV15	.	.	CATGQNYEQYF	TGTGCCACCGGGCAAAACTACGAGCAGTACTTC
TRBJ2-1	TRBV9	.	.	CASSVGIWEREQFF	TGTGCCAGCAGCGTAGGCATCTGGGAGCGGGAGCAGTTCTTC
TRBJ1-6	TRBV5-6	.	.	CASSFDRKDSPLHF	TGTGCCAGCAGCTTTGACAGAAAGGATTCACCCCTCCACTTT
TRBJ1-4	TRBV28	.	.	CASQLNEKLFF	TGTGCCAGCCAGTTGAATGAAAAACTGTTTTTT
TRBJ1-1	TRBV4-3	TRBD1	.	CASSQDAGGSTEAFF	TGCGCCAGCAGCCAAGATGCAGGGGGAAGCACTGAAGCTTTCTTT
TRBJ1-4	TRBV13	.	once	CASSATQGYPEKLFF	TGTGCCAGCAGCGCCACTCAGGGGTATCCTGAAAAACTGTTTTTT
TRBJ2-3	TRBV1	.	.	CTSNQRAGTDTQYF	TGCACCAGCAACCAGCGGGCGGGCACAGATACGCAGTATTTT
TRBJ1-1	TRBV19	TRBD1	few	CASNSLRDRGNTEAFF	TGTGCCAGTAACTCACTCCGGGACAGGGGGAACACTGAAGCTTTCTTT
TRBJ1-2	TRBV9	.	.	CASSVGSDRSIYGYTF	TGTGCCAGCAGCGTAGGGTCCGACAGGAGTATCTATGGCTACACCTTC
TRBJ1-5	TRBV7-2	.	few	CASSLQGDGNQPQHF	TGTGCCAGCAGCTTACAGGGTGATGGCAATCAGCCCCAGCATTTT
TRBJ1-2	TRBV4-1	TRBD1	.	CASSTLTGGYGYTF	TGCGCCAGCAGCACCTTGACAGGGGGCTATGGCTACACCTTC
TRBJ2-7	TRBV4-2	.	once	CASSPRPGGAVDEQYF	TGTGCCAGCAGCCCCCGCCCTGGGGGCGCGGTCGACGAGCAGTACTTC
TRBJ2-7	TRBV6-1	TRBD2	.	CASRVGLAGVDEQYF	TGTGCCAGCAGGGTGGGACTAGCGGGAGTTGACGAGCAGTACTTC
TRBJ2-5	TRBV7-6	TRBD2	.	CASNDWEGETQYF	TGTGCCAGTAATGACTGGGAGGGTGAGACCCAGTACTTC
TRBJ2-7	TRBV19	TRBD1	.	CASSQGTRTGVPEQYF	TGTGCCAGTAGTCAAGGAACTCGGACAGGGGTCCCCGAGCAGTACTTC
TRBJ2-5	TRBV6-6	.	.	CASSPRDFQETQYF	TGTGCCAGCAGTCCCCGGGATTTTCAGGAGACCCAGTACTTC
TRBJ2-7	TRBV28	TRBD1	.	CASSSLLDRGDGFEQYF	TGTGCCAGCAGTTCGCTCCTCGACAGGGGGGACGGCTTCGAGCAGTACTTC
TRBJ2-7	TRBV5-4	.	.	CASSLAWDISHEQYF	TGTGCCAGCAGCTTGGCCTGGGACATTTCCCACGAGCAGTACTTC
TRBJ1-1	TRBV5-1	TRBD1	.	CASSVQGGSNTEAFF	TGCGCCAGCAGCGTACAAGGGGGCTCGAACACTGAAGCTTTCTTT
TRBJ2-7	TRBV28	TRBD1	.	CAVNWGTGSYEQYF	TGTGCCGTAAACTGGGGGACAGGATCCTACGAGCAGTACTTC
TRBJ2-7	TRBV5-1	.	.	CASSLGATNYEQYF	TGCGCCAGCAGCTTGGGGGCCACCAACTACGAGCAGTACTTC
TRBJ2-3	TRBV6-1	.	.	CASSEWVGGTDTQYF	TGTGCCAGCAGTGAATGGGTGGGAGGCACAGATACGCAGTATTTT
TRBJ2-5	TRBV12-1	.	.	CASSPVAGVEQETQYF	TGTGCCAGCAGCCCTGTAGCGGGAGTAGAGCAAGAGACCCAGTACTTC
TRBJ1-2	TRBV20-1	.	.	CSAPAARFYTF	TGCAGTGCTCCCGCGGCCCGCTTCTACACCTTC
TRBJ1-4	TRBV5-8	TRBD1	few	CASGQGGVNEKLFF	TGTGCCAGCGGACAGGGGGGGGTGAATGAAAAACTGTTTTTT
TRBJ2-1	TRBV6-1	TRBD2	few	CATRLAGGPIGEQFF	TGTGCCACCCGGTTGGCGGGAGGGCCTATCGGTGAGCAGTTCTTC
TRBJ2-7	TRBV6-6	.	.	CASSPTGNGEQYF	TGTGCCAGCAGTCCCACCGGGAACGGCGAGCAGTACTTC
TRBJ1-3	TRBV4-1	.	.	CASSQVQFSGNTIYF	TGCGCCAGCAGCCAAGTGCAGTTCTCTGGAAACACCATATATTTT
TRBJ2-5	TRBV7-9	TRBD2	.	CAGVLAEETQYF	TGTGCCGGGGTCCTAGCGGAAGAGACCCAGTACTTC
TRBJ2-1	TRBV7-3	.	.	CASNSWASAYNEQFF	TGTGCCAGCAACTCTTGGGCTAGCGCATACAATGAGCAGTTCTTC
TRBJ2-6	TRBV5-1	.	.	CASSPRPSGANVLTF	TGCGCCAGCAGCCCCCGTCCCTCTGGGGCCAACGTCCTGACTTTC
TRBJ2-7	TRBV7-9	.	.	CASSLVVPPYEQYF	TGTGCCAGCAGCTTAGTCGTCCCTCCTTACGAGCAGTACTTC
TRBJ1-2	TRBV7-9	TRBD1	.	CSSSSLQGLGGYTF	TGTTCCAGCAGCTCTCTACAGGGGCTCGGGGGCTACACCTTC
TRBJ2-7	TRBV19	TRBD1	.	CASSRSGQGVSGYEQYF	TGTGCCAGTAGTAGATCCGGACAGGGGGTGAGTGGATACGAGCAGTACTTC
TRBJ2-7	TRBV7-7	.	.	CASSSGSEQYF	TGTGCTAGCAGCTCCGGTTCCGAGCAGTACTTC
TRBJ1-1	TRBV5-4	.	.	CASSFSSVTEAFF	TGTGCCAGCAGCTTCTCTTCTGTGACTGAAGCTTTCTTT
TRBJ2-7	TRBV5-4	TRBD2	once	CASSFRLAGSIRASYEQYF	TGTGCCAGCAGCTTTCGACTAGCGGGGAGTATACGGGCCTCCTACGAGCAGTACTTC
TRBJ1-3	TRBV5-1	.	.	CASSLEPGDGNTIYF	TGCGCCAGCAGCTTGGAACCAGGGGATGGAAACACCATATATTTT